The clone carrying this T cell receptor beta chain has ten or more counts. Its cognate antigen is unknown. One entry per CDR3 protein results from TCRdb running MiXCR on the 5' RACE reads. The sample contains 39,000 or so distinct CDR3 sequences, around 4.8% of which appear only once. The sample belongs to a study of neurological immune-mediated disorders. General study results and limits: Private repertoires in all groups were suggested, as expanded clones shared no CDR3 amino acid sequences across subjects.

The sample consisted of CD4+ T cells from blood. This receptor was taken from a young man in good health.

The DNA for the CDR3 is TGTGCCAGCAAACGACGGTACGAGCAGTACTTC. Its protein is CASKRRYEQYF. The J gene is TRBJ2-7, the V gene TRBV5-6; unclear D gene. The CDR3 runs to 11 residues. Deletions cut 6 bases from V and 4 bases from J, with 8 bases between. Germline values: CDR1 SGHDT, CDR2 YYEEEE.